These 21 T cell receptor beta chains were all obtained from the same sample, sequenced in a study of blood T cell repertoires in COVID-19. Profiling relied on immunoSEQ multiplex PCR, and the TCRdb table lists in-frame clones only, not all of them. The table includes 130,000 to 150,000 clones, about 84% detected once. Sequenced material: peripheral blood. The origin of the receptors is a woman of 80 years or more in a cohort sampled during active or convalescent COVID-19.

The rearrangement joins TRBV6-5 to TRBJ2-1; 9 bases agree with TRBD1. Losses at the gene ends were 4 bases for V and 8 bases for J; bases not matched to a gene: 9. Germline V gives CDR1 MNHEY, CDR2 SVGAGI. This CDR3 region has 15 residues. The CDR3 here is CASSSGGQGFHEQFF. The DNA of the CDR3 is TGTGCCAGCAGTTCTGGTGGACAGGGGTTTCATGAGCAGTTCTTC.

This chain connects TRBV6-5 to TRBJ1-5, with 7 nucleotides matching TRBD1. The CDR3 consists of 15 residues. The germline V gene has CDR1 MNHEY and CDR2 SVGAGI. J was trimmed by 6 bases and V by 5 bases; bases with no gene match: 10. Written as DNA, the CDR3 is TGTGCCAGCAGTCACCGTACAGGGGCGTCTCAGCCCCAGCATTTT. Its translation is CASSHRTGASQPQHF.

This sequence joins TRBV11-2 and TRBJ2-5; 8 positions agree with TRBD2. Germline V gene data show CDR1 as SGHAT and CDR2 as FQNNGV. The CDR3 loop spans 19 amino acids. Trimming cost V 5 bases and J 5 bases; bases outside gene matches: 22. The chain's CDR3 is CASSLGGVPARMGQETQYF. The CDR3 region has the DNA TGTGCCAGCAGCCTCGGGGGGGTACCGGCACGGATGGGTCAGGAGACCCAGTACTTC.

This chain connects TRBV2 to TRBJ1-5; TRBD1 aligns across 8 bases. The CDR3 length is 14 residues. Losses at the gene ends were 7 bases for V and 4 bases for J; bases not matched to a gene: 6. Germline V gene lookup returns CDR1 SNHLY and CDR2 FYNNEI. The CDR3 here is CASIGDRSNQPQHF. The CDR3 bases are TGTGCCAGCATCGGGGACAGGTCTAATCAGCCCCAGCATTTT.

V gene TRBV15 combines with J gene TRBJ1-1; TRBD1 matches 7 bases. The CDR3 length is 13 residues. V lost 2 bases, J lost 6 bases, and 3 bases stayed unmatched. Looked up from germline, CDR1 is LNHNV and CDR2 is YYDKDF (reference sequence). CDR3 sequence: CATSRRTGSEAFF. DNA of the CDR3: TGTGCCACCAGCAGACGGACAGGCTCTGAAGCTTTCTTT.

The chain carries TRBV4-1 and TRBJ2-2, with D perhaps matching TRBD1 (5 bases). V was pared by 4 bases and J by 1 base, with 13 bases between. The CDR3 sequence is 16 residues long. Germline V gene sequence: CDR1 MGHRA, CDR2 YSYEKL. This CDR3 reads CASSRHQGRNTGELFF. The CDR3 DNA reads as TGCGCCAGCAGCCGACATCAGGGTAGGAACACCGGGGAGCTGTTTTTT.

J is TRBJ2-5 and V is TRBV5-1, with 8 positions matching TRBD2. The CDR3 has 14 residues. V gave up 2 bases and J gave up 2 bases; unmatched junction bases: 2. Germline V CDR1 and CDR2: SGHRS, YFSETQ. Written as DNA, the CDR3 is TGCGCCAGCAGCTTTATAGCGGGGCAAGAGACCCAGTACTTC. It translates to CASSFIAGQETQYF.

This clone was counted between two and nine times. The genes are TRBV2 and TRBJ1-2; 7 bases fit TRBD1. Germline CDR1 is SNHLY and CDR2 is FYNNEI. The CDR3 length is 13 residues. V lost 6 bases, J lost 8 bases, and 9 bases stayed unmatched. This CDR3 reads CASRVRDSAGYTF. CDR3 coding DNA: TGTGCCAGCAGGGTCCGGGACAGTGCGGGCTACACCTTC.

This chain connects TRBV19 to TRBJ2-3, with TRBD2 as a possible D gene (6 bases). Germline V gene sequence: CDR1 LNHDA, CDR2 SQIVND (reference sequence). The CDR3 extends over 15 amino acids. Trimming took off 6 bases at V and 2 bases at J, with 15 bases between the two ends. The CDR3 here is CASRSGGAITDTQYF. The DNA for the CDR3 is TGTGCCAGTAGATCAGGCGGGGCGATCACAGATACGCAGTATTTT.

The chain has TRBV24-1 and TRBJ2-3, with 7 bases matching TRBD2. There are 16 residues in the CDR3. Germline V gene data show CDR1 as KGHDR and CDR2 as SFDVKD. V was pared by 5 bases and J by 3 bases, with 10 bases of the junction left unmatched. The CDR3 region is CATSGGGEGLTDTQYF. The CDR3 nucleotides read TGTGCCACCAGTGGGGGTGGGGAGGGGCTTACAGATACGCAGTATTTT.

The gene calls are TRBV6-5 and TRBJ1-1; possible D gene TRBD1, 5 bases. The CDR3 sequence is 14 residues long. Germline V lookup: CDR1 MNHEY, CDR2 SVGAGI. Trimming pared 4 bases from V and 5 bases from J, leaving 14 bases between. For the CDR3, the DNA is TGTGCCAGCAGTTCTACTTTTCGGGGGACTGAAGCTTTCTTT. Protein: CASSSTFRGTEAFF.

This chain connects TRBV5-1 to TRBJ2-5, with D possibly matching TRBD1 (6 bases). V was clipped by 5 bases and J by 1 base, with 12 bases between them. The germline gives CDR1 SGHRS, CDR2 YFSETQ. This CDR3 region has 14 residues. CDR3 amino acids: CASRDIQGQETQYF. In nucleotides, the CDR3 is TGCGCCAGCAGGGATATACAGGGCCAAGAGACCCAGTACTTC. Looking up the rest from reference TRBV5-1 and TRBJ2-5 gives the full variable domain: KAGVTQTPRYLIKTRGQQVTLSCSPISGHRSVSWYQQTPGQGLQFLFEYFSETQRNKGNFPGRFSGRQFSNSRSEMNVSTLELGDSALYLCASRDIQGQETQYFGPGTRLLVL.

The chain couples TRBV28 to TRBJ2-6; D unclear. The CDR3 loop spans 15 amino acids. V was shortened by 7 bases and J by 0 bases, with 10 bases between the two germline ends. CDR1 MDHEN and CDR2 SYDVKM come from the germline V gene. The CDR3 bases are TGTGCCAGCAAACCTTCGGGCTCTGGGGCCAACGTCCTGACTTTC. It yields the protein CASKPSGSGANVLTF. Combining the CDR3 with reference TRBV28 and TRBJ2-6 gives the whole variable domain DVKVTQSSRYLVKRTGEKVFLECVQDMDHENMFWYRQDPGLGLRLIYFSYDVKMKEKGDIPEGYSVSREKKERFSLILESASTNQTSMYLCASKPSGSGANVLTFGAGSRLTVL.

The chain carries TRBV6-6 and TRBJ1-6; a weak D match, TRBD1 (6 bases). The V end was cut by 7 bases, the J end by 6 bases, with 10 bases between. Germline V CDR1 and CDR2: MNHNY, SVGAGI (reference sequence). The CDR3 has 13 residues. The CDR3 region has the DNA TGTGCCAGCACCCTCAGGGGTAATTCACCCCTCCACTTT. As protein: CASTLRGNSPLHF.

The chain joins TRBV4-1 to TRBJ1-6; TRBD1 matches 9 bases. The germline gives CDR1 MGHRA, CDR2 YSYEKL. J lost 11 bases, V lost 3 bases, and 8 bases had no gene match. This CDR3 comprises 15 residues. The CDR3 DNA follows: TGCGCCAGCAGCCAGGGGGACAGGGTGCGTACACCCCTCCACTTT. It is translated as CASSQGDRVRTPLHF.

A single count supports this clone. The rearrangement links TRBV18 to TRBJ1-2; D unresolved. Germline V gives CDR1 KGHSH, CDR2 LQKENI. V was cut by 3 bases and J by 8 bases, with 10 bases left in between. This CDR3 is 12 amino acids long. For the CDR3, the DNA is TGTGCCAGCTCACCCGGGGTTGAAGGCTACACCTTC. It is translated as CASSPGVEGYTF.

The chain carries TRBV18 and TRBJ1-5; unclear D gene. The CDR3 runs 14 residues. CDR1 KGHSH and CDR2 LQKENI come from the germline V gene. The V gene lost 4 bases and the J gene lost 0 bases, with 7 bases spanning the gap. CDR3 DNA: TGTGCCAGCTCACGAGGGAATAGCAATCAGCCCCAGCATTTT. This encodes CASSRGNSNQPQHF.

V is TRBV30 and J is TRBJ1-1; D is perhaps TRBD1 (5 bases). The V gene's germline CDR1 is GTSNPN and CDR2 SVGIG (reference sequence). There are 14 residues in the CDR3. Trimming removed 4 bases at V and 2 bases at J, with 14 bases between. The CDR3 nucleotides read TGTGCCTGGAACCCAGGGCCACTTAACACTGAAGCTTTCTTT. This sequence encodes CAWNPGPLNTEAFF.

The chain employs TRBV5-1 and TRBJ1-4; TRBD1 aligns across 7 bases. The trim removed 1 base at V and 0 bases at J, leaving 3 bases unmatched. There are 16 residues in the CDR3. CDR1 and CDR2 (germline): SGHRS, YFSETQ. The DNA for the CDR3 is TGCGCCAGCAGCTTGACAACAGGGGCAACTAATGAAAAACTGTTTTTT. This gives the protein CASSLTTGATNEKLFF.

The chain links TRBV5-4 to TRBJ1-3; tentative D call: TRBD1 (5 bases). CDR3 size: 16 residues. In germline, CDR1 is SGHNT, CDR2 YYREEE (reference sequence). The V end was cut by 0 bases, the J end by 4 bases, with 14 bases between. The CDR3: CASSLAQGGSGNTIYF. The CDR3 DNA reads TGTGCCAGCAGCTTGGCGCAGGGAGGGTCCGGAAACACCATATATTTT.

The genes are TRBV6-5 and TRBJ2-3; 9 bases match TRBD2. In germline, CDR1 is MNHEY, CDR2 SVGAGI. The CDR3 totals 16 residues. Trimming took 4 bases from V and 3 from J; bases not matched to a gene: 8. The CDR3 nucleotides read TGTGCCAGCAGTTCTTTGACTAGCGGCGAGACAGATACGCAGTATTTT. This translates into CASSSLTSGETDTQYF.